The 18 T cell receptor beta chains given below trace back to one sample, sequenced in a study of blood T cell repertoires in COVID-19. The repertoire was sequenced with immunoSEQ multiplex PCR; TCRdb's copy has only in-frame clones and lacks some. The sample records 320,000 or so clones, approximately 88% being singletons. The sample was PBMCs or T cells enriched from blood (not recorded which). The source of these receptors is a man aged 55 to 70 who had recovered from COVID-19.

J is TRBJ2-3 and V is TRBV18; D is ambiguous. Germline assignment: CDR1 KGHSH and CDR2 LQKENI. The CDR3 covers 12 residues. V was shortened by 5 bases and J by 4 bases, with 7 bases between the two germline ends. The DNA for the CDR3 is TGTGCCAGCTCAGATCGGTCAGATACGCAGTATTTT. The encoded protein is CASSDRSDTQYF.

The chain joins TRBV6-2 or TRBV6-3 to TRBJ1-1; 11 bases line up with TRBD1. The CDR3 runs 14 residues. V was clipped by 4 bases and J by 6 bases; unmatched bases: 4. The V gene's germline CDR1 is MNHEY and CDR2 SVGEGT. The CDR3 protein is CASSSGTGGPEAFF. In DNA, the CDR3 is TGTGCCAGCAGTTCCGGGACAGGGGGTCCTGAAGCTTTCTTT.

This clone was seen just once. CDR3 DNA: TGTGCCAGCAGCCAGTACAGGGGCCGGAATTCACCCCTCCACTTT. It specifies CASSQYRGRNSPLHF. The chain carries TRBV3-1 (or the pseudogene TRBV3-2) and TRBJ1-6; 7 bases agree with TRBD1. Germline loops: CDR1 LGHDT, CDR2 YNNKEL (reference sequence). The CDR3 is 15 residues long. The J segment lost 7 bases and the V segment lost 3 bases, leaving 6 bases of the junction unmatched.

The genes are TRBV6-4 and TRBJ2-1; D is uncertain. V lost 4 bases and J 6 bases, leaving 7 bases between the germline ends. Germline-derived CDR1 and CDR2 are MRHNA and SNTAGT. The CDR3 totals 12 residues. DNA of the CDR3: TGTGCCAGCAGTGGGCCGGGCAATGAGCAGTTCTTC. As protein: CASSGPGNEQFF.

The chain has TRBV21-1 and TRBJ2-4; TRBD1, as called in the table, went unchecked against the DNA. TRBV21-1 is flagged as a pseudogene. This CDR3 is 23 amino acids long. CDR3 in DNA: TGTGCCAGCAGCAAACTCCGGGACAGGGGGCTGTGTTTTTACTCTCGAGCCAAAAACATTCAGTACTTC. Translated, it gives CASSKLRDRGLCFYSRAKNIQYF.

The chain joins TRBV11-2 to TRBJ2-1; perhaps TRBD2 as D (6 bases). Trimming cost V 0 bases and J 4 bases, with 16 bases left between them. The germline V gene encodes CDR1 SGHAT and CDR2 FQNNGV. This CDR3 contains 17 residues. The CDR3 sequence is CASSLDTSRGPYNEQFF. DNA of the CDR3: TGTGCCAGCAGCTTAGATACTAGCCGGGGCCCTTACAATGAGCAGTTCTTC.

The chain couples TRBV7-3 to TRBJ2-1; TRBD1 agrees at 7 bases. This CDR3 comprises 14 residues. The V and J ends lost 0 bases and 7 bases, in that order; junction bases with no gene match: 3. CDR1 is SGHTA and CDR2 is FQGTGA in the germline V gene. As DNA, the CDR3 is TGTGCCAGCAGCTTAACAGGGGGCATGAATGAGCAGTTCTTC. Its translation: CASSLTGGMNEQFF.

The rearrangement links TRBV7-6 to TRBJ1-1; TRBD1 matches 9 bases. The CDR3 has 16 amino acids. Losses at the gene ends were 3 bases for V and 0 bases for J; bases not matched to a gene: 5. Looked up from germline, CDR1 is SGHVS and CDR2 is FNYEAQ. The CDR3, as DNA: TGTGCCAGCAGCTTGCGACAGGGGGGGGTGAACACTGAAGCTTTCTTT. It encodes CASSLRQGGVNTEAFF.

This clone was counted only a few times. V and J are TRBV6-6 and TRBJ1-5, with D possibly being TRBD1 (5 bases). Germline CDR1 and CDR2: MNHNY and SVGAGI (reference sequence). The CDR3 is made up of 16 amino acids. Between the trimmed V and J ends, which lost 2 bases and 7 bases, there was a span of 18 bases. The CDR3 nucleotides are TGTGCCAGCAGTTACACCGTTCGCAGGGTTGAACAGCCCCAGCATTTT. This codes for CASSYTVRRVEQPQHF.

V and J are TRBV5-1 and TRBJ2-1; 8 bases fit TRBD2. Germline V CDR1 and CDR2: SGHRS, YFSETQ. Unmatched junction bases numbered 6, after V lost 4 bases and J lost 6 bases. The CDR3 consists of 14 residues. This chain's CDR3 is CASSATGTSNEQFF. CDR3 sequence (DNA): TGCGCCAGCAGCGCCACCGGGACTAGCAATGAGCAGTTCTTC.

This chain uses TRBV28 with TRBJ1-1; D remains unclear. CDR3 length: 18 residues. Looked up from germline, CDR1 is MDHEN and CDR2 is SYDVKM. The germline V and J ends were trimmed by 2 bases and 1 base, with 20 bases remaining between them. CDR3 DNA sequence: TGTGCCAGCAGTTTAGAGTTATCCCTTGGACTGACGAACACTGAAGCTTTCTTT. Its protein product is CASSLELSLGLTNTEAFF.

The chain is built from TRBV7-2 and TRBJ2-3; D perhaps matches TRBD1 (6 bases). Trimming cost V 4 bases and J 11 bases, with 16 bases left between them. The CDR3 sequence is 13 residues long. Germline V lookup: CDR1 SGHTA, CDR2 FQGNSA. CDR3 residues: CASSSYSVGGQYF. CDR3 DNA sequence: TGTGCCAGCAGCTCTTATTCTGTAGGGGGGCAGTATTTT.

The V and J genes are TRBV9 and TRBJ2-1; TRBD2 aligns across 11 bases. The germline V gene has CDR1 SGDLS and CDR2 YYNGEE. This CDR3 is 15 amino acids long. The trim removed 3 bases at V and 3 bases at J, leaving 2 bases unmatched. CDR3 region: CASSDSGRGYNEQFF. The DNA for the CDR3 is TGTGCCAGCAGCGATAGCGGGAGGGGCTACAATGAGCAGTTCTTC.

The chain carries TRBV19 and TRBJ2-5; 9 bases fit TRBD2. Germline values: CDR1 LNHDA, CDR2 SQIVND (reference sequence). This CDR3 has 18 residues. J lost 1 base, V lost 1 base, and 10 bases had no gene match. CDR3 bases: TGTGCCAGTAGTATAGCAGGAATAGCGGGAGTGGGCCAAGAGACCCAGTACTTC. It yields the protein CASSIAGIAGVGQETQYF.

The rearrangement uses TRBV2 and TRBJ1-6, with 12 bases matching TRBD1. The germline CDR1 and CDR2 sequences are SNHLY and FYNNEI. V shed 7 bases, J shed 9 bases, and the junction held 7 bases outside the gene matches. There are 15 residues in the CDR3. The CDR3, as DNA: TGTGCCAGCACCGGGACAGGGGGCGCCGGTTCACCCCTCCACTTT. The encoded protein is CASTGTGGAGSPLHF.

The chain employs TRBV28 and TRBJ1-1; 7 bases line up with TRBD1. CDR1 MDHEN and CDR2 SYDVKM come from the germline V gene. This CDR3 is built from 14 residues. V lost 1 base to trimming and J lost 4 bases; unmatched junction nucleotides: 3. The CDR3 spells CASSLSDRVTEAFF. The DNA for the CDR3 is TGTGCCAGCAGTTTATCAGACAGGGTCACTGAAGCTTTCTTT.

The chain combines TRBV27 with TRBJ2-7; D may be TRBD2 (6 bases). CDR3 length equals 14 residues. Trimming took off 6 bases at V and 0 bases at J, with 12 bases between the two ends. Germline lookup yields CDR1 MNHEY and CDR2 SMNVEV (reference sequence). The CDR3 is CASRLTRDSYEQYF. Here the CDR3 DNA reads TGTGCCAGCAGATTGACTAGGGACTCCTACGAGCAGTACTTC.

This rearrangement joins TRBV12-3 or TRBV12-4 to TRBJ1-1, with TRBD1 matching over 10 bases. The CDR3 extends over 13 amino acids. Losses at the gene ends were 6 bases for V and 12 bases for J; bases not matched to a gene: 10. CDR3 sequence: CASSLGTGVLTFF. The DNA for the CDR3 is TGTGCCAGCAGCCTTGGGACAGGGGTTTTGACTTTCTTT.